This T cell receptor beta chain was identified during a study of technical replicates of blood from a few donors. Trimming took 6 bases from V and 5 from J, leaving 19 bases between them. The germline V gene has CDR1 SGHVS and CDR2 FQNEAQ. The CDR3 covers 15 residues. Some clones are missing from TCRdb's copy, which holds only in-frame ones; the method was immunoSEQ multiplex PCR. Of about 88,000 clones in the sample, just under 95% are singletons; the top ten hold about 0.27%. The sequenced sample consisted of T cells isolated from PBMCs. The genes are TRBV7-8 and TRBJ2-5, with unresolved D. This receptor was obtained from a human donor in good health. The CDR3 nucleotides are TGTGCCAGCAGGCTAGACGCCGGAGTAGGTGAGACCCAGTACTTC. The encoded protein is CASRLDAGVGETQYF. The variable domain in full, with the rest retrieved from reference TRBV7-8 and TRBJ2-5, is GAGVSQSPRYKVAKRGQDVALRCDPISGHVSLFWYQQALGQGPEFLTYFQNEAQLDKSGLPSDRFFAERPEGSVSTLKIQRTQQEDSAVYLCASRLDAGVGETQYFGPGTRLLVL.